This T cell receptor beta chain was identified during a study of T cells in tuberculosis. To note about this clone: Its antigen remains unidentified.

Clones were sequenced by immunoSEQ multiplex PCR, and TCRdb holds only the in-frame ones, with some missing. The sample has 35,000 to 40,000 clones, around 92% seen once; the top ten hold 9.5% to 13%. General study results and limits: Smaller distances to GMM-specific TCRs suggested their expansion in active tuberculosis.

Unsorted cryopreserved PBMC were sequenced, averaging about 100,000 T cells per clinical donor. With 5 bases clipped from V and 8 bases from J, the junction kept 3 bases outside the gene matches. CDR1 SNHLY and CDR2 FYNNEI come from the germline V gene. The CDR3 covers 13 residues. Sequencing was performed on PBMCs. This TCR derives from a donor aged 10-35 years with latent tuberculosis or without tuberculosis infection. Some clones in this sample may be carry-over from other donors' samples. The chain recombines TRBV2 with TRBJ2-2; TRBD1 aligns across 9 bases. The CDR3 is CASSIQGAGELFF. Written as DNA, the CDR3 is TGTGCCAGCAGTATACAGGGGGCAGGGGAGCTGTTTTTT.